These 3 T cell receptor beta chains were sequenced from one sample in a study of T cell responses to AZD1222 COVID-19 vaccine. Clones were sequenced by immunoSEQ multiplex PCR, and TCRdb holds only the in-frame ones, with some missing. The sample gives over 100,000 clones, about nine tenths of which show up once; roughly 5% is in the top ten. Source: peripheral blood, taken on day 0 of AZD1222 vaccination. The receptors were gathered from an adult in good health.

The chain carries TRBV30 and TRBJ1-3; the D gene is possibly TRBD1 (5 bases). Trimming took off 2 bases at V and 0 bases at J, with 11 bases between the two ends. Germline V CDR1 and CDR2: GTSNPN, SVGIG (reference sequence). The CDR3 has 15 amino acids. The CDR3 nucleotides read TGTGCCTGGAGTCCAGGGCCCGACTCTGGAAACACCATATATTTT. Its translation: CAWSPGPDSGNTIYF.

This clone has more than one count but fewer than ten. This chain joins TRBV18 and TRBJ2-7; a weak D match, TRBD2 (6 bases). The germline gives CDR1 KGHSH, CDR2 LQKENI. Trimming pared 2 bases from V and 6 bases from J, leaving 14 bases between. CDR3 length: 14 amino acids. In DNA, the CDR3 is TGTGCCAGCTCACCAGACGGAGGGGTGGGCGAGCAGTACTTC. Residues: CASSPDGGVGEQYF.

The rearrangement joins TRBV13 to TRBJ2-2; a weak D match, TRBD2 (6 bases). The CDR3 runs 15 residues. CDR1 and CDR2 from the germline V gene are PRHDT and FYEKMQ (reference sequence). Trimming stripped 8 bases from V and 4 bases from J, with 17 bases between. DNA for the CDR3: TGTGCCAGCCAAACCCGTAGCGGAGCCACCGGGGAGCTGTTTTTT. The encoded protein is CASQTRSGATGELFF. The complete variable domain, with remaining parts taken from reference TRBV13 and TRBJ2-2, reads AAGVIQSPRHLIKEKRETATLKCYPIPRHDTVYWYQQGPGQDPQFLISFYEKMQSDKGSIPDRFSAQQFSDYHSELNMSSLELGDSALYFCASQTRSGATGELFFGEGSRLTVL.